The clone carrying this T cell receptor (beta chain) has a count of ten or more. What it recognizes is unknown. This entry is derived from a study of Graves' ophthalmopathy and Graves' hyperthyroidism. Study-wide context: Peripheral blood sampling occurred at initial diagnosis, before any treatment. Study-level findings and limits: Ophthalmopathy progression was predicted with roughly 68% sensitivity and about 72% specificity.

Transcripts of RNA were the source for amplifying TCR beta CDR3 regions. HTBI primers primed a first-round RT-PCR, and a second-round multiplex PCR followed. TCRdb independently ran MiXCR on the multiplex PCR reads; one entry per CDR3 protein. The data show 740,000 or so distinct CDR3 sequences, with roughly two fifths seen just once and roughly 46% held by the top ten. V dropped 3 bases and J dropped 3 bases, with 6 bases sitting between them. The V gene's germline CDR1 is PRHDT and CDR2 FYEKMQ (reference sequence). The CDR3 consists of 12 residues. A duration under 3 months, NOSPECS ≥4, CAS ≥3 and moderate-to-severe activity characterized the donors with ophthalmopathy. Orbital computed tomography, together with clinical symptoms, serum thyroxine, TRAb and thyroid ultrasound, was used for diagnosis.

The sample consisted of peripheral blood. The receptor comes from an adult man with Graves' ophthalmopathy. This chain connects TRBV13 to TRBJ2-7; no clear D. The DNA for the CDR3 is TGTGCCAGCAGCTTCACCGACTACGAGCAGTACTTC. Its protein product is CASSFTDYEQYF.